The rows below give T cell receptor beta chains drawn from one sample of a study of T-cell reconstitution after alpha-beta-depleted transplantation in children. TCRdb independently ran MiXCR on the PCR reads; one entry per CDR3 protein. The sample consists of approximately 200,000 distinct CDR3 sequences, around 5.9% of them appearing once. Material: PBMCs, obtained before TCRalphabeta/CD19-depleted stem cell transplant. The receptors stem from a girl under three years old with combined immunodeficiency, due to receive a stem cell transplant. Each CDR3 is given with its conserved first and last residue. Fields, in order: J gene, clone size, V gene, D gene, CDR3 DNA, CDR3 protein. D genes are given only for firm matches. Clone size is stated in some rows and not others, as once, few, many or a class when expanded.

>TRBJ1-1|many|TRBV19|NA
TGTGCCAGTAGTATGACAGTTAACACTGAAGCTTTCTTT
CASSMTVNTEAFF
>TRBJ1-2|many|TRBV12-3/TRBV12-4|TRBD1
TGTGCCAGCAGTTCCTGGACAGGGGGGAATGGCTACACCTTC
CASSSWTGGNGYTF
>TRBJ2-7|NA|TRBV11-2|NA
TGTGCCAGCAGCGCCTACTCCGGGGCCTACGAGCAGTACTTC
CASSAYSGAYEQYF
>TRBJ2-1|NA|TRBV11-2|TRBD2
TGTCCCAGCAGCGGGCTAGCGGGGGTCTCCTACAATGAGCAGTTCTTC
CPSSGLAGVSYNEQFF
>TRBJ2-3|many|TRBV9|NA
TGTGCCAGCAGCGTATTCCGAGACCCAGATACGCAGTATTTT
CASSVFRDPDTQYF
>TRBJ2-1|many|TRBV11-2|NA
TGTGCCAGCAGCTTCGATTTTCGGGACTCCTCGTGGTACAATGAGCAGTTCTTC
CASSFDFRDSSWYNEQFF
>TRBJ2-5|few|TRBV5-1|NA
TGCGCCACCCGGGACTGGGGACAAGAGACCCAGTACTTC
CATRDWGQETQYF
>TRBJ2-1|many|TRBV12-3/TRBV12-4|NA
TGTGCCAGCAGTTTTATCCTCGATGAGCAGTTCTTC
CASSFILDEQFF
>TRBJ2-1|many|TRBV7-8|NA
TGTGCCAGCAGCTTTAACGGGGCTGAGCAGTTCTTC
CASSFNGAEQFF
>TRBJ2-7|many|TRBV4-2|NA
TGTGCCAGCAGCCAAGCGGGAGTGGAGTACGAGCAGTACTTC
CASSQAGVEYEQYF
>TRBJ2-5|NA|TRBV18|TRBD1
TGTGCCAGCTCACCCTGGACAGGGGAAGAGACCCAGTACTTC
CASSPWTGEETQYF
>TRBJ2-7|many|TRBV10-2|NA
TGCGCCAGCAGTGATGGCCAGGGAGCAAGCGAGCAGTACTTC
CASSDGQGASEQYF
>TRBJ2-4|many|TRBV3-1|NA
TGTGCCAGCAGCCAAGTCTCTAAAAACATTCAGTACTTC
CASSQVSKNIQYF
>TRBJ2-5|many|TRBV2|TRBD2
TGTGCCAGCAGTTCCCATAGCGGGAGGGTCATCGGGACCCAGTACTTC
CASSSHSGRVIGTQYF
>TRBJ2-7|once|TRBV29-1|NA
TGCAGCGTTGGGGGGCAGGGGATTCTCTCCTACGAGCAGTACTTC
CSVGGQGILSYEQYF
>TRBJ2-1|many|TRBV27|TRBD1
TGTGCCAGCAGTATAGGGACAGGGGGGGGTAATGAGCAGTTCTTC
CASSIGTGGGNEQFF
>TRBJ1-2|NA|TRBV29-1|NA
TGCAGCGTTGTCTTAATGGAGGACAGTCCTAACTATGGCTACACCTTC
CSVVLMEDSPNYGYTF